These T cell receptor beta chains were read from a single sample in a study of Ad26.COV2.S vaccination and SARS-CoV-2 variants. Some clones are missing from TCRdb's copy, which holds only in-frame ones; the method was immunoSEQ multiplex PCR. The table has under 500,000 clones, 92% seen once. The starting material was peripheral blood, obtained in a trial of Ad26.COV2.S vaccine versus placebo. The receptor set was obtained from a person aged 18-60 years who received the Ad26.COV2.S COVID-19 vaccine or a placebo. The CDR3 runs from the conserved cysteine through the conserved F or W. Fields, in order: CDR3 protein, CDR3 DNA, D gene, J gene, V gene, clone size. D genes are given only for firm matches. The listing skips clone size in some rows; elsewhere it reads once, few, many or a size class.

CDR3aa: CASSLAASVDEQYF
CDR3nt: TGCGCCAGCAGCTTGGCCGCTAGCGTCGACGAGCAGTACTTC
d_gene: -
j_gene: TRBJ2-7
v_gene: TRBV5-1
abundance: -

CDR3aa: CASSIGGDYGYTF
CDR3nt: TGTGCCAGTAGTATAGGAGGGGACTATGGCTACACCTTC
d_gene: -
j_gene: TRBJ1-2
v_gene: TRBV19
abundance: -

CDR3aa: CASKTRQIVLLDKNIQYF
CDR3nt: TGTGCCAGCAAAACCCGACAGATAGTCCTCCTGGACAAAAACATTCAGTACTTC
d_gene: -
j_gene: TRBJ2-4
v_gene: TRBV2
abundance: -

CDR3aa: CASSHTGTGANVLTF
CDR3nt: TGTGCCAGCAGTCACACAGGGACTGGGGCCAACGTCCTGACTTTC
d_gene: -
j_gene: TRBJ2-6
v_gene: TRBV6-5
abundance: -

CDR3aa: CASSPKGSGAETQYF
CDR3nt: TGTGCCAGCAGCCCCAAGGGTAGCGGGGCAGAGACCCAGTACTTC
d_gene: TRBD2
j_gene: TRBJ2-5
v_gene: TRBV11-3
abundance: -

CDR3aa: CASRRVAQYF
CDR3nt: TGCGCCAGCCGCCGAGTGGCCCAGTACTTC
d_gene: -
j_gene: TRBJ2-5
v_gene: TRBV5-1
abundance: -

CDR3aa: CASSQRGRNSGNTIYF
CDR3nt: TGTGCCAGCAGCCAAAGAGGGCGTAACTCTGGAAACACCATATATTTT
d_gene: -
j_gene: TRBJ1-3
v_gene: TRBV14
abundance: -

CDR3aa: CASSATSGGFSYEQYF
CDR3nt: TGTGCCAGCAGCGCCACTAGCGGGGGTTTTTCCTACGAGCAGTACTTC
d_gene: TRBD2
j_gene: TRBJ2-7
v_gene: TRBV13
abundance: -

CDR3aa: CASLVNRGPSYEQYF
CDR3nt: TGTGCCAGTTTGGTTAACAGGGGGCCCTCCTACGAGCAGTACTTC
d_gene: TRBD1
j_gene: TRBJ2-7
v_gene: TRBV2
abundance: -

CDR3aa: CASLSPSRDMFSEETQYF
CDR3nt: TGTGCCAGCCTAAGTCCATCCCGGGATATGTTTTCGGAAGAGACCCAGTACTTC
d_gene: -
j_gene: TRBJ2-5
v_gene: TRBV21-1
abundance: once

CDR3aa: CASSRGTDYEQYF
CDR3nt: TGCGCCAGCAGCCGCGGGACAGACTACGAGCAGTACTTC
d_gene: -
j_gene: TRBJ2-7
v_gene: TRBV5-1
abundance: -

CDR3aa: CASSLGLSEGDTQYF
CDR3nt: TGCGCCAGCAGCTTGGGTCTATCGGAGGGAGATACGCAGTATTTT
d_gene: -
j_gene: TRBJ2-3
v_gene: TRBV5-1
abundance: -

CDR3aa: CASSLRTGTGGQPQHF
CDR3nt: TGTGCCAGCAGCCTAAGGACAGGGACTGGTGGCCAGCCCCAGCATTTT
d_gene: TRBD1
j_gene: TRBJ1-5
v_gene: TRBV5-6
abundance: -

CDR3aa: CASSSGYNSPLHF
CDR3nt: TGTGCCAGTAGTAGCGGGTACAATTCACCCCTCCACTTT
d_gene: -
j_gene: TRBJ1-6
v_gene: TRBV19
abundance: -

CDR3aa: CASSYLGQGRYEQYF
CDR3nt: TGTGCCAGCAGTTACTTGGGACAGGGGAGGTACGAGCAGTACTTC
d_gene: TRBD1
j_gene: TRBJ2-7
v_gene: TRBV6-5
abundance: -

CDR3aa: CASSLDRAQPQHF
CDR3nt: TGCGCCAGCAGCTTGGACAGGGCTCAGCCCCAGCATTTT
d_gene: -
j_gene: TRBJ1-5
v_gene: TRBV5-1
abundance: once

CDR3aa: CASLPDAGDIMNPEAFF
CDR3nt: TGTGCCAGCTTACCCGACGCTGGGGATATCATGAATCCTGAAGCTTTCTTT
d_gene: -
j_gene: TRBJ1-1
v_gene: TRBV7-9
abundance: -

CDR3aa: CAISESSSGGRQYF
CDR3nt: TGTGCCATCAGTGAGTCTTCTAGCGGGGGGCGCCAGTACTTC
d_gene: TRBD2
j_gene: TRBJ2-5
v_gene: TRBV10-3
abundance: -

CDR3aa: CASSLGAGASYEQYF
CDR3nt: TGTGCCAGCAGCTTAGGGGCGGGGGCCTCCTACGAGCAGTACTTC
d_gene: -
j_gene: TRBJ2-7
v_gene: TRBV11-3
abundance: -

CDR3aa: CATTGLAGGGATQYF
CDR3nt: TGTGCCACCACCGGACTAGCGGGGGGAGGGGCGACCCAGTACTTC
d_gene: TRBD2
j_gene: TRBJ2-5
v_gene: TRBV28
abundance: -

CDR3aa: CASSQERQFYGYTF
CDR3nt: TGCGCCAGCAGCCAAGAACGGCAGTTCTATGGCTACACCTTC
d_gene: -
j_gene: TRBJ1-2
v_gene: TRBV4-1
abundance: -

CDR3aa: CASSPLDSFTYEQYF
CDR3nt: TGTGCCAGCAGCCCACTCGATAGTTTCACCTACGAGCAGTACTTC
d_gene: -
j_gene: TRBJ2-7
v_gene: TRBV9
abundance: -

CDR3aa: CASSLEGRGTDTQYF
CDR3nt: TGTGCCAGCAGCTTGGAAGGGCGGGGCACAGATACGCAGTATTTT
d_gene: -
j_gene: TRBJ2-3
v_gene: TRBV5-4
abundance: -

CDR3aa: CASSLPSGGDTGELFF
CDR3nt: TGTGCCAGCAGTCTACCCTCCGGGGGTGACACCGGGGAGCTGTTTTTT
d_gene: -
j_gene: TRBJ2-2
v_gene: TRBV9
abundance: -

CDR3aa: CASSLAGTGDLAFF
CDR3nt: TGCGCCAGCAGCTTGGCCGGGACAGGGGATTTGGCTTTCTTT
d_gene: TRBD1
j_gene: TRBJ1-1
v_gene: TRBV5-1
abundance: few

CDR3aa: CASSRTGLEGNTIYF
CDR3nt: TGTGCCAGCAGCAGAACCGGACTTGAGGGAAACACCATATATTTT
d_gene: -
j_gene: TRBJ1-3
v_gene: TRBV3-1/TRBV3-2
abundance: once

CDR3aa: CASSQLDRDTQYF
CDR3nt: TGCGCCAGCAGCCAACTGGACCGAGATACGCAGTATTTT
d_gene: -
j_gene: TRBJ2-3
v_gene: TRBV4-1
abundance: -

CDR3aa: CASSGRAPGTDTQYF
CDR3nt: TGTGCCAGCAGCGGGAGGGCGCCGGGCACAGATACGCAGTATTTT
d_gene: -
j_gene: TRBJ2-3
v_gene: TRBV9
abundance: -

CDR3aa: CATSPRRGNQPQHF
CDR3nt: TGTGCCACCAGCCCCCGGAGGGGCAATCAGCCCCAGCATTTT
d_gene: -
j_gene: TRBJ1-5
v_gene: TRBV15
abundance: -

CDR3aa: CASSFSTASNQPQHF
CDR3nt: TGCGCCAGCAGCTTCTCGACAGCCAGCAATCAGCCCCAGCATTTT
d_gene: -
j_gene: TRBJ1-5
v_gene: TRBV4-3
abundance: -

CDR3aa: CASSPPRGQFNEQYF
CDR3nt: TGTGCCAGCAGCCCCCCCAGGGGGCAATTTAACGAGCAGTACTTC
d_gene: TRBD1
j_gene: TRBJ2-7
v_gene: TRBV3-1/TRBV3-2
abundance: once

CDR3aa: CASSLSFGVTEAFF
CDR3nt: TGTGCCAGCAGCTTATCATTTGGGGTCACTGAAGCTTTCTTT
d_gene: -
j_gene: TRBJ1-1
v_gene: TRBV7-9
abundance: -

CDR3aa: CSASGNTEAFF
CDR3nt: TGCAGTGCTAGCGGGAACACTGAAGCTTTCTTT
d_gene: -
j_gene: TRBJ1-1
v_gene: TRBV20-1
abundance: -

CDR3aa: CASRVSGGAHNEQFF
CDR3nt: TGTGCCAGCAGGGTGAGCGGGGGGGCCCACAATGAGCAGTTCTTC
d_gene: TRBD2
j_gene: TRBJ2-1
v_gene: TRBV11-2
abundance: -

CDR3aa: CASSQDKGASTDTQYF
CDR3nt: TGTGCCAGCAGCCAAGATAAGGGGGCCTCGACAGATACGCAGTATTTT
d_gene: TRBD1
j_gene: TRBJ2-3
v_gene: TRBV3-1/TRBV3-2
abundance: -

CDR3aa: CASSHLGIEAFF
CDR3nt: TGTGCCAGCAGCCACCTGGGAATTGAAGCTTTCTTT
d_gene: -
j_gene: TRBJ1-1
v_gene: TRBV6-2/TRBV6-3
abundance: -

CDR3aa: CASSFGGGAYEQYF
CDR3nt: TGTGCCAGCAGCTTTGGCGGGGGGGCCTACGAGCAGTACTTC
d_gene: TRBD2
j_gene: TRBJ2-7
v_gene: TRBV7-2
abundance: -

CDR3aa: CASSPSGLVFTDTQYF
CDR3nt: TGTGCCAGCTCACCATCCGGTTTAGTCTTCACAGATACGCAGTATTTT
d_gene: -
j_gene: TRBJ2-3
v_gene: TRBV18
abundance: -

CDR3aa: CASSLSLGGGYQETQYF
CDR3nt: TGTGCCAGCAGCTTGTCGTTGGGTGGGGGCTACCAAGAGACCCAGTACTTC
d_gene: -
j_gene: TRBJ2-5
v_gene: TRBV7-6
abundance: -

CDR3aa: CASGKGFEAFF
CDR3nt: TGTGCCAGCGGCAAAGGGTTTGAAGCTTTCTTT
d_gene: -
j_gene: TRBJ1-1
v_gene: TRBV11-2
abundance: -

CDR3aa: CASQEEVYNEQFF
CDR3nt: TGTGCCAGCCAAGAGGAGGTTTACAATGAGCAGTTCTTC
d_gene: -
j_gene: TRBJ2-1
v_gene: TRBV6-5
abundance: -